What follows describes a single T cell receptor (beta chain). The ends lost 4 bases at V and 4 bases at J; junction bases unmatched: 9. The CDR3 loop spans 16 amino acids. Per the germline V gene, CDR1 is LGHDT and CDR2 is YNNKEL (reference sequence). Those who participated ranged in age from about 18 to 89 years and resided in about two dozen US areas. Repertoires were generated with immunoSEQ multiplex PCR, while TCRdb's copy carries only in-frame clones and drops some. The sample has hundreds of thousands of clones; around four fifths are singletons. The sample comes from a study of blood T cell repertoires in COVID-19. The wider study: Sources were T cells, B-cell-depleted T cells, or PBMCs; the material itself was cDNA or gDNA.

The clonotype originates from a woman between 45 and 65 years old who had been exposed to COVID-19. The genes are TRBV3-1 (or the pseudogene TRBV3-2) and TRBJ1-3; 8 nucleotides match TRBD1. Sequencing was done on a sample of PBMCs or T cells enriched from blood (not recorded which). The CDR3 region has the DNA TGTGCCAGCAGCCTTCATCCGGGACAGGTCGGAAACACCATATATTTT. This sequence encodes CASSLHPGQVGNTIYF.